Listed here are 23 T cell receptor beta chains from one sample, sequenced in a study of Graves' ophthalmopathy and Graves' hyperthyroidism. RNA transcripts yielded amplified TCR beta CDR3 regions. In the first round, RT-PCR was carried out with HTBI primers, and a multiplex PCR formed the second round. TCRdb analysed the multiplex PCR reads with MiXCR anew, one entry per CDR3 protein. Of hundreds of thousands of distinct CDR3 sequences listed, around 42% are singletons. The specimen was peripheral blood. The source is an adult man with Graves' ophthalmopathy.

This clonotype was observed a few times. The rearrangement joins TRBV20-1 to TRBJ1-1; 9 bases are shared with TRBD1. Germline values: CDR1 DFQATT, CDR2 SNEGSKA (reference sequence). V lost 1 base to trimming and J lost 5 bases; unmatched junction nucleotides: 2. The CDR3 totals 13 residues. The CDR3 DNA follows: TGCAGTGCTAGAGGGACAGGGGAAACTGAAGCTTTCTTT. It translates to CSARGTGETEAFF.

The table lists this clonotype with a few counts. The genes are TRBV12-3 or TRBV12-4 and TRBJ1-2; 9 bases line up with TRBD1. The J segment lost 4 bases and the V segment lost 6 bases, leaving 6 bases of the junction unmatched. The CDR3 is 14 amino acids. CDR3 sequence (DNA): TGTGCCAGCAGCCGACAGGGGGAGGCCTATGGCTACACCTTC. Translating it yields CASSRQGEAYGYTF.

The V gene is TRBV10-1, the J gene TRBJ2-7; D is perhaps TRBD2 (6 bases). The CDR3 has 12 amino acids. Germline loops: CDR1 WNHNN, CDR2 SYGVQD (reference sequence). Trimming took 3 bases from V and 7 from J, leaving 10 bases between them. CDR3 region: CASSEWGDEQYF. Here the CDR3 DNA reads TGCGCCAGCAGTGAATGGGGGGATGAGCAGTACTTC.

As concerns this clonotype: One end of the junction varies from germline; a read error may be responsible. The chain recombines TRBV6-6 with TRBJ1-6; 11 bases are shared with TRBD1. Germline CDR1 and CDR2: MNHNY and SVGAGI (reference sequence). There are 16 residues in the CDR3. The CDR3 DNA reads TGTGCCATCAGTTACGGACAGGGGGCTGGTAATTCACCCCTCCACTTT. This codes for CAISYGQGAGNSPLHF.

This clonotype was seen only a few times. J is TRBJ1-2 and V is TRBV7-8; TRBD1 matches at 9 bases. This CDR3 spans 13 amino acids. Per the germline V gene, CDR1 is SGHVS and CDR2 is FQNEAQ. J gave up 6 bases and V 7 bases, and 6 bases lay outside the gene matches. The CDR3 DNA follows: TGTGCCAGCACCCGGACAGGGGCGGATGGCTACACCTTC. Protein product: CASTRTGADGYTF.

The chain recombines TRBV14 with TRBJ2-7, with no clear D. The V end was cut by 2 bases, the J end by 3 bases, with 5 bases between. Germline V lookup: CDR1 SGHDN, CDR2 FVKESK. The CDR3 has 12 amino acids. The CDR3 nucleotides are TGTGCCAGCAGCCAAAAGTTCTACGAGCAGTACTTC. Protein product: CASSQKFYEQYF.

The chain employs TRBV4-1 and TRBJ2-5; D may match TRBD1 or TRBD2 (5 bases each). Between the trimmed V and J ends, which lost 0 bases and 2 bases, there was a span of 13 bases. Germline values: CDR1 MGHRA, CDR2 YSYEKL. This CDR3 spans 16 amino acids. CDR3 DNA: TGCGCCAGCAGCCAAGAAGGCTCGGGACCTCAAGAGACCCAGTACTTC. As protein: CASSQEGSGPQETQYF.

The rearrangement joins TRBV7-9 to TRBJ2-7, with D uncertain. The CDR3 spans 11 residues. Germline V CDR1 and CDR2: SEHNR, FQNEAQ (reference sequence). The V end lost 3 bases, the J end lost 6 bases, and 6 bases lay between the germline ends. The CDR3, as DNA: TGTGCCAGCAGCTTCGGGCCCGAGCAGTACTTC. Its protein product is CASSFGPEQYF. Combining the CDR3 with reference TRBV7-9 and TRBJ2-7 gives the whole variable domain DTGVSQNPRHKITKRGQNVTFRCDPISEHNRLYWYRQTLGQGPEFLTYFQNEAQLEKSRLLSDRFSAERPKGSFSTLEIQRTEQGDSAMYLCASSFGPEQYFGPGTRLTVT.

Comment on this clonotype: A read error may account for a junction end that differs from germline. The chain has TRBV14 and TRBJ1-1; D call uncertain. Germline V gene sequence: CDR1 SGHDN, CDR2 FVKESK. This CDR3 has 12 residues. As DNA, the CDR3 is TGCGCCAGCAGGTCCGTGGGATTTGAAGCTTTCTTT. The encoded protein is CASRSVGFEAFF.

The gene calls are TRBV9 and TRBJ1-1; 8 positions agree with TRBD1. This CDR3 is 13 amino acids long. With V trimmed by 4 bases and J by 6 bases, 5 bases remained unmatched. Germline V lookup: CDR1 SGDLS, CDR2 YYNGEE. The DNA for the CDR3 is TGTGCCAGCAGCCGCAGGGGGCTCGCTGAAGCTTTCTTT. It yields the protein CASSRRGLAEAFF.

V is TRBV29-1 and J is TRBJ1-1; the D is unclear. The V end lost 7 bases, the J end lost 1 base, and 10 bases lay between the germline ends. The CDR3 has 12 amino acids. In germline, CDR1 is SQVTM, CDR2 ANQGSEA. In DNA form, the CDR3 reads TGCAGCGGGGCAAGGCAGAACACTGAAGCTTTCTTT. It codes for CSGARQNTEAFF.

There are a few counts of this clonotype. A read error may produce the germline difference seen at one junction end. The chain is built from TRBV4-1 and TRBJ1-2; D unresolved. CDR1 MGHRA and CDR2 YSYEKL come from the germline V gene. The CDR3 spans 15 residues. DNA of the CDR3: TGTGCCAGCAGCCAAGCGGACGCACGGAACTATGGCTACACCTTC. Translated, it gives CASSQADARNYGYTF.

With respect to this clonotype: It is likely a read error, because the conserved phenylalanine at the end of the CDR3 is missing. V and J are TRBV20-1 and TRBJ2-7; a possible D gene is TRBD2 (6 bases). The CDR3 sequence is 13 residues long. V was trimmed by 3 bases and J by 3 bases, leaving 12 bases between them. Germline assignment: CDR1 DFQATT and CDR2 SNEGSKA (reference sequence). The CDR3 DNA follows: TGCAGTGCTAGGGCGGGACGCGACTACGAGCAGTACCTC. The encoded protein is CSARAGRDYEQYL.

For this clonotype: The germline gene is not matched at one end of the junction; a read error may be the cause. The chain carries TRBV10-3 and TRBJ2-5; D is tentatively TRBD1 or TRBD2 (7 bases each). Germline assignment: CDR1 ENHRY and CDR2 SYGVKD. The CDR3 is 14 amino acids. The CDR3 sequence: CASSLQGRVETQHF. The CDR3 DNA is TGTGCCAGCAGCTTACAGGGGAGGGTGGAGACCCAGCACTTC.

This chain connects TRBV9 to TRBJ1-2, with D unclear. The CDR3 is 12 amino acids. Trimming removed 4 bases at V and 8 bases at J, with 12 bases between. The germline V gene has CDR1 SGDLS and CDR2 YYNGEE. The CDR3 loop is CASSQGLKGYTF. The CDR3 nucleotides are TGTGCCAGCAGCCAAGGATTGAAAGGCTACACCTTC.

The chain couples TRBV29-1 to TRBJ1-1, with 12 bases matching TRBD1. CDR1 and CDR2 (germline): SQVTM, ANQGSEA. This CDR3 has 14 amino acids. After removal of 8 bases from V and 4 bases from J, the junction contained 8 bases not matched to a gene. For the CDR3, the DNA is TGCAGCAGTGCCCGGGACAGGGGGCTCACTGAAGCTTTCTTT. It codes for CSSARDRGLTEAFF.

The gene calls are TRBV18 and TRBJ2-7; the D gene could be TRBD1 or TRBD2 (5 bases each). Germline CDR1 is KGHSH and CDR2 is LQKENI. V was shortened by 4 bases and J by 5 bases, with 15 bases between the two germline ends. The CDR3 sequence is 14 residues long. Here the CDR3 DNA reads TGTGCCAGCTCACTCCCCGGGACCGCGGACGAGCAGTACTTC. This codes for CASSLPGTADEQYF.

The chain links TRBV7-9 to TRBJ2-2; unclear D gene. The CDR3 is 11 residues long. Germline CDR1 reads SEHNR; CDR2 reads FQNEAQ (reference sequence). The V end was cut by 5 bases, the J end by 8 bases, with 6 bases between. CDR3 sequence: CASSKEGELFF. CDR3 in DNA: TGTGCCAGCAGCAAGGAAGGGGAGCTGTTTTTT. Full variable domain (rest looked up from reference TRBV7-9 and TRBJ2-2): DTGVSQNPRHKITKRGQNVTFRCDPISEHNRLYWYRQTLGQGPEFLTYFQNEAQLEKSRLLSDRFSAERPKGSFSTLEIQRTEQGDSAMYLCASSKEGELFFGEGSRLTVL.

CDR3 nucleotides: TGTGCCAGCAGCTTAGGGGCAGATCAAGAGACCCAGTACTTC. Translation: CASSLGADQETQYF. The chain links TRBV7-8 to TRBJ2-5; no definite D call. From germline, CDR1 is SGHVS and CDR2 FQNEAQ. V shed 1 base and J shed 2 bases, with 8 bases lying between them. This CDR3 has 14 amino acids.

This clonotype was found many times. The gene calls are TRBV3-1 and TRBJ1-1; D is undetermined. V was trimmed by 4 bases and J by 0 bases, leaving 18 bases between them. The CDR3 runs to 17 residues. CDR1 and CDR2 (germline): LGHDT, YNNKEL (reference sequence). CDR3 coding DNA: TGTGCCAGCAGCCCCCGGGTCCGCAAAACCATGAACACTGAAGCTTTCTTT. It encodes CASSPRVRKTMNTEAFF.

Points on this clonotype: The junction and the germline gene differ at one end; a read error may be behind it. The rearrangement links TRBV10-2 to TRBJ1-1; TRBD1 aligns across 7 bases. CDR1 is WSHSY, CDR2 SAAADI, per germline. The CDR3 is made up of 14 amino acids. The CDR3, as DNA: TGTGCCAGCAGTTCCTACGACAGGGACACTGAAGCTTTCTTT. Translated, it gives CASSSYDRDTEAFF.

This rearrangement joins TRBV5-1 to TRBJ2-5; 9 bases are a match to TRBD2. Germline V gene data show CDR1 as SGHRS and CDR2 as YFSETQ. CDR3 length: 15 residues. Unmatched junction bases numbered 12, after V lost 8 bases and J lost 4 bases. This CDR3 reads CASSILAGDVETQYF. The CDR3 coding sequence is TGCGCCAGTTCAATCTTAGCGGGAGACGTAGAGACCCAGTACTTC.

Turning to this clonotype: A much more abundant neighbour one base away suggests this may be a read error. The chain combines TRBV29-1 with TRBJ2-5; D could derive from TRBD1 or TRBD2 (7 bases each). V was clipped by 6 bases and J by 7 bases, with 15 bases between them. Germline-derived CDR1 and CDR2 are SQVTM and ANQGSEA. The CDR3 contains 12 residues. The CDR3 reads CSVLTGRGTQYF. In DNA, the CDR3 is TGCAGCGTGCTGACAGGGAGGGGGACCCAGTACTTC.